These 15 T cell receptor beta chains were sequenced from one sample in a study of molecular identifiers for immune sequencing clone quantification. From the PCR reads, TCRdb called clonotypes with MiXCR, one entry per CDR3 protein. The sample records hundreds of thousands of distinct CDR3 sequences, around 25% being singletons. Sequenced sample: naive CD8+ T cells from blood, with Jurkat cell RNA spiked in. Noted subset: FACS-sorted CD8+CD4-CCR7+CD45RA+ naive T cells. The receptor source for this set is a human donor in good health. Some libraries in this study had Jurkat cell RNA spiked in.

The chain uses TRBV20-1 and TRBJ1-5, with TRBD1 identical over 9 bases. The trim removed 0 bases at V and 3 bases at J, leaving 6 bases unmatched. CDR1 DFQATT and CDR2 SNEGSKA come from the germline V gene (reference sequence). There are 16 residues in the CDR3. In DNA form, the CDR3 reads TGCAGTGCTAGAGATCCGGGACAGGGAGTCAATCAGCCCCAGCATTTT. This encodes CSARDPGQGVNQPQHF.

A note on this clonotype: This may be a read error: a much more frequent sequence differs by one nucleotide. The V gene is TRBV13, the J gene TRBJ1-1; 7 nucleotides agree with TRBD1. The germline V gene has CDR1 PRHDT and CDR2 FYEKMQ (reference sequence). The CDR3 loop spans 15 amino acids. V was pared by 4 bases and J by 10 bases, with 15 bases of the junction left unmatched. In DNA, the CDR3 is TGTGCCAGCAGCTCCCCGGGACAGCGACGTTCAGGAGCTTTCTTT. It specifies CASSSPGQRRSGAFF.

This clonotype was recorded many times. The chain employs TRBV10-3 and TRBJ2-7; D may be TRBD1 (6 bases). Trimming took 2 bases from V and 6 from J, leaving 23 bases between them. The CDR3 runs to 17 residues. CDR1 and CDR2 from the germline V gene are ENHRY and SYGVKD. The CDR3, as DNA: TGTGCCATCAGTGAGCCCGCTATTGGTGAGGGGGAGCGCGAGCAGTACTTC. This codes for CAISEPAIGEGEREQYF.

This clonotype was counted at least ten times. The chain couples TRBV28 to TRBJ2-7, with 8 bases identical to TRBD1. V lost 4 bases and J lost 2; bases outside the gene matches: 16. Germline V gives CDR1 MDHEN, CDR2 SYDVKM. The CDR3 sequence is 18 residues long. In nucleotides, the CDR3 is TGTGCCAGCAGTTCCTTGCCTCCCGGGACAGGCCGAGCCTACGAGCAGTACTTC. This gives the protein CASSSLPPGTGRAYEQYF.

The sample holds a few counts of this clonotype. The V and J genes are TRBV27 and TRBJ2-3; 14 bases are shared with TRBD2. Trimming took 6 bases from V and 5 from J; bases not matched to a gene: 7. CDR3 length: 16 residues. The germline gives CDR1 MNHEY, CDR2 SMNVEV (reference sequence). The CDR3 bases are TGTGCCAGCAGGCTGGGACTAGCGGGAGATTTAGATACGCAGTATTTT. Residues: CASRLGLAGDLDTQYF.

The chain uses TRBV30 and TRBJ2-1; 8 nucleotides align to TRBD1. The V gene's germline CDR1 is GTSNPN and CDR2 SVGIG (reference sequence). CDR3 length equals 14 residues. V trimming: 2 bases; J trimming: 8 bases; junction bases outside the gene matches: 8. The CDR3 is CAWSTGTGVDEQFF. The CDR3 nucleotides are TGTGCCTGGAGTACCGGGACAGGAGTCGATGAGCAGTTCTTC.

This clonotype was counted only a few times. The chain combines TRBV3-1 with TRBJ2-1; D could derive from TRBD1 or TRBD2 (5 bases each). CDR1 and CDR2 (germline): LGHDT, YNNKEL (reference sequence). The CDR3 runs to 15 residues. Trimming shortened V by 6 bases and J by 2 bases, and 14 bases separated the two germline ends. CDR3 in amino acids: CASRGTTGPYNEQFF. The CDR3 bases are TGTGCCAGCAGAGGGACCACCGGGCCCTACAATGAGCAGTTCTTC.

This chain uses TRBV20-1 with TRBJ2-1; 16 positions agree with TRBD2. V lost 4 bases and J lost 3; bases outside the gene matches: 6. The CDR3 contains 17 residues. Germline V gene data show CDR1 as DFQATT and CDR2 as SNEGSKA (reference sequence). CDR3 nucleotides: TGCAGTGCTAAGGGACTAGCGGGAGGGATCGACTACAATGAGCAGTTCTTC. Translated: CSAKGLAGGIDYNEQFF.

In regard to this clonotype: The junction shows a germline mismatch at one end, possibly a read error. This chain connects TRBV19 to TRBJ2-2, with D tentatively TRBD2 (5 bases). There are 11 residues in the CDR3. Germline V lookup: CDR1 LNHDA, CDR2 SQIVND (reference sequence). CDR3 sequence reads: CASRGPGELVF. The DNA for the CDR3 is TGTGCCAGCAGAGGGCCCGGGGAGCTGGTTTTT.

This chain joins TRBV4-1 and TRBJ1-2, with D hard to call. The CDR3 is 15 residues long. Germline V gene sequence: CDR1 MGHRA, CDR2 YSYEKL. Trimming pared 1 base from V and 0 bases from J, leaving 9 bases between. CDR3 residues: CASSQVADANYGYTF. The CDR3 nucleotides are TGCGCCAGCAGCCAAGTAGCAGACGCTAACTATGGCTACACCTTC.

The chain links TRBV4-1 to TRBJ2-3; 8 bases match TRBD2. The CDR3 consists of 16 residues. CDR1 is MGHRA and CDR2 is YSYEKL in the germline V gene. Losses at the gene ends were 1 base for V and 2 bases for J; bases not matched to a gene: 5. CDR3 sequence: CASSQGNSGVTDTQYF. DNA of the CDR3: TGCGCCAGCAGCCAAGGTAATAGCGGGGTCACAGATACGCAGTATTTT.

About this clonotype: The junction does not match germline at one end; this may be a read error. V gene TRBV29-1 combines with J gene TRBJ2-1, with unresolved D. The CDR3 runs 12 residues. Germline V CDR1 and CDR2: SQVTM, ANQGSEA. CDR3 sequence: CSVHNSYNGQFF. The CDR3, as DNA: TGCAGCGTTCACAACAGCTACAATGGGCAGTTCTTC.

To note about this clonotype: It may be a read error: a sequence one base away is much more abundant. This chain links TRBV19 with TRBJ1-1; D is uncertain. Germline values: CDR1 LNHDA, CDR2 SQIVND (reference sequence). This CDR3 region has 14 residues. CDR3 sequence: CASSITPMGTEASF. DNA of the CDR3: TGTGCCAGTAGTATCACCCCGATGGGAACTGAAGCTTCCTTT.

In its sample, this clonotype was seen once. This clone may be a read error of a much larger clone one base away. The rearrangement uses TRBV5-3 and TRBJ2-3, with 9 bases identical to TRBD2. TRBV5-3 is treated as an ORF (open reading frame) with a function not yet certain. The CDR3 runs 19 residues. The CDR3 reads CGSSGQTGWLAGSTDTQYF. CDR3 nucleotides: TGTGGCAGCAGCGGGCAGACAGGGTGGCTAGCGGGGAGCACAGATACGCAGTATTTT.

The gene calls are TRBV3-1 and TRBJ2-2; 10 bases agree with TRBD2. V trimming: 4 bases; J trimming: 0 bases; junction bases outside the gene matches: 8. The length of the CDR3 is 18 residues. The germline V gene encodes CDR1 LGHDT and CDR2 YNNKEL (reference sequence). Here the CDR3 DNA reads TGTGCCAGCAGCCCCCCGAGGAGCGGGAGGGCGAACACCGGGGAGCTGTTTTTT. The encoded protein is CASSPPRSGRANTGELFF.